This T cell receptor beta chain is from a study of T cells in Graves' hyperthyroidism and ophthalmopathy. General observations from the study: Most clonotypes expanded in thyroid above 0.001 were likewise present in blood.

This clonotype showed up just a few times. As yet, its antigen is unknown. CDR3 length: 12 amino acids. Germline assignment: CDR1 MGHDK and CDR2 SYGVNS. V was pared by 3 bases and J by 11 bases, with 8 bases between. PBMCs were obtained from about 10 ml fresh peripheral blood. The CDR3 regions of TCR beta were amplified from RNA transcripts. HTBI primers drove first-round RT-PCR of the TCR CDR3. TCRdb recomputed calls from the multiplex PCR reads with MiXCR, one row per CDR3 protein. The table shows 690,000 or so distinct CDR3 sequences, with about 19% occurring only once. This TCR came from a woman aged 50 to 65 with Graves' hyperthyroidism that later progressed to Graves' ophthalmopathy. This chain connects TRBV25-1 to TRBJ1-6; D ambiguous. The sequenced sample consisted of blood. The CDR3 region has the DNA TGTGCCAGCAGTGAGGGCAGAGCACCCCTCCACTTT. Its translation is CASSEGRAPLHF.